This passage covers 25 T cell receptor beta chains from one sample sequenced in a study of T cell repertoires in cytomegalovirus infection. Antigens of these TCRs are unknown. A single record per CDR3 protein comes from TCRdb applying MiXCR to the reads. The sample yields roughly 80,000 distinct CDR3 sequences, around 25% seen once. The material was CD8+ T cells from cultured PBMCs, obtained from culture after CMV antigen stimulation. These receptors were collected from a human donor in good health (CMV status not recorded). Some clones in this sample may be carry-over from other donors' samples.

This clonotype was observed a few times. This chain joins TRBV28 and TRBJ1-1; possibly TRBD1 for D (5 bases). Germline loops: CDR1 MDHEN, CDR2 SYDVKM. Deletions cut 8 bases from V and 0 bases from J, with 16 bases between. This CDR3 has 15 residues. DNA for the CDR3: TGTGCCAGCGGCGTCCAGGGTTCTATGAACACTGAAGCTTTCTTT. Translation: CASGVQGSMNTEAFF.

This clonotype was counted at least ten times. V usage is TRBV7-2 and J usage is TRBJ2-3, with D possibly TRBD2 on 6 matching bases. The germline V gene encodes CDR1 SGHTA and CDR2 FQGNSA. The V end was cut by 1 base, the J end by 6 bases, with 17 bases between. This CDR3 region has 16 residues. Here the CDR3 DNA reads TGTGCCAGCAGCTTAGTAGAAAGCGGGCCCGGCGATACGCAGTATTTT. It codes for CASSLVESGPGDTQYF.

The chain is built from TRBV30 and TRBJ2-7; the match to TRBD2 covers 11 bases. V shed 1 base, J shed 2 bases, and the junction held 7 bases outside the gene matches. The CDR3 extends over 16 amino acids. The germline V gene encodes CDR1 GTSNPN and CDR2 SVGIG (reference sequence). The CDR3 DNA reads TGTGCCTGGAGTGGCACCGGGACTAGCGGAACCTACGAGCAGTACTTC. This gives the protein CAWSGTGTSGTYEQYF.

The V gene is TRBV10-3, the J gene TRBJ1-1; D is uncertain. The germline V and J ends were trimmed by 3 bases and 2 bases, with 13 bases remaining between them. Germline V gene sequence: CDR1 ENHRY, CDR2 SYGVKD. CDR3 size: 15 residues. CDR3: CAISEYRGSNTEAFF. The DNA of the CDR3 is TGTGCCATCAGTGAATATCGGGGAAGTAACACTGAAGCTTTCTTT.

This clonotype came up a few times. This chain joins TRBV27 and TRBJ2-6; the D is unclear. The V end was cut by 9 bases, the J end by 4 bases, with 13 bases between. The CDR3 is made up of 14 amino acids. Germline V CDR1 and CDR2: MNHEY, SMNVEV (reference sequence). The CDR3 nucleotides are TGTGCCAGTCTACCGACGACCGGGGCCAACGTCCTGACTTTC. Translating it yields CASLPTTGANVLTF.

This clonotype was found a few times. The CDR3 nucleotides read TGTGCCATCAGCCACCCGAATGAGGAAAAACTGTTTTTT. It is translated as CAISHPNEEKLFF. This chain uses TRBV10-3 with TRBJ1-4; D gene uncertain. Per germline, CDR1 ENHRY and CDR2 SYGVKD. This CDR3 is 13 amino acids long. V was cut by 6 bases and J by 8 bases, with 13 bases left in between.

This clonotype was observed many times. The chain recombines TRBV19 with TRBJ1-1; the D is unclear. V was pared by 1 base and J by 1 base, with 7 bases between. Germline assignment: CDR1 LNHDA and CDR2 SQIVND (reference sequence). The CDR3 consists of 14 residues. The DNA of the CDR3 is TGTGCCAGTAGTATAGGTCCCTCGAACACTGAAGCTTTCTTT. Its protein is CASSIGPSNTEAFF.

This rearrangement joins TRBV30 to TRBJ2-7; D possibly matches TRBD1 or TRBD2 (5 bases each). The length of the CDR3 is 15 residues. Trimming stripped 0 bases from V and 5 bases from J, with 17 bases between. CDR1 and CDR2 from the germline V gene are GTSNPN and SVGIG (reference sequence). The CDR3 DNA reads TGTGCCTGGAGTGTATCTGGGGGTCGGATCCACGAGCAGTACTTC. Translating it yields CAWSVSGGRIHEQYF.

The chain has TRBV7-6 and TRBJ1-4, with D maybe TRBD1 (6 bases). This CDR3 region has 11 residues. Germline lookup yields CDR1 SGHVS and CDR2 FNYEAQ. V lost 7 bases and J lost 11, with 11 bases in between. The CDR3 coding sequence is TGTGCCAGCAACTCAGGGGAGAAACTGTTTTTT. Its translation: CASNSGEKLFF. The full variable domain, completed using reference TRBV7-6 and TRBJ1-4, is GAGVSQSPRYKVTKRGQDVALRCDPISGHVSLYWYRQALGQGPEFLTYFNYEAQQDKSGLPNDRFSAERPEGSISTLTIQRTEQRDSAMYRCASNSGEKLFFGSGTQLSVL.

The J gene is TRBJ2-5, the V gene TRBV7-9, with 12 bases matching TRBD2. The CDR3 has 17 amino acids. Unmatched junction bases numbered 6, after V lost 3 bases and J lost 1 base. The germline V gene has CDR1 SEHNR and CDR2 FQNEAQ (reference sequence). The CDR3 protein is CASSFSGLAGLQETQYF. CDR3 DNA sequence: TGTGCCAGCAGCTTTTCTGGACTAGCGGGACTCCAAGAGACCCAGTACTTC.

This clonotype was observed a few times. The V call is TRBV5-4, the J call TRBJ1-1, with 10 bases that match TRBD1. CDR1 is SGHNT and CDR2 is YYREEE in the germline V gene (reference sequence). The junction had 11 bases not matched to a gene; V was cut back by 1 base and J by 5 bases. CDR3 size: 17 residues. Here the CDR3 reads CASSLFDRGREGTEAFF. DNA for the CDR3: TGTGCCAGCAGCTTGTTTGACAGGGGGCGGGAGGGAACTGAAGCTTTCTTT.

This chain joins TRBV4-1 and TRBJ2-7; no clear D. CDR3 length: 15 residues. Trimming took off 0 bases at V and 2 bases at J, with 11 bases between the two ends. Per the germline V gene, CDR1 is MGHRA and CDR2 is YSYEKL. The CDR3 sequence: CASSQESEVTYEQYF. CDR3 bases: TGCGCCAGCAGCCAAGAGAGCGAAGTGACCTACGAGCAGTACTTC.

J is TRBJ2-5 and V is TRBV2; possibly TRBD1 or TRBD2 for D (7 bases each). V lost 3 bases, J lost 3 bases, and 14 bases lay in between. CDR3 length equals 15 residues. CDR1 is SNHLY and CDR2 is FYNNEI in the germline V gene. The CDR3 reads CASSDRGGGEETQYF. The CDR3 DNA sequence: TGTGCCAGCAGTGACCGGGGAGGGGGCGAAGAGACCCAGTACTTC.

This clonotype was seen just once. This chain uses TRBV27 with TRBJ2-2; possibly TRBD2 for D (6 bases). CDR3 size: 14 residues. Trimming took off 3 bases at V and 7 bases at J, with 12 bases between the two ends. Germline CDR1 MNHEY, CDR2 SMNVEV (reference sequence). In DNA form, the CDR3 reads TGTGCCAGCAGTTTCCTACCCGGGGGCGGGGAGCTGTTTTTT. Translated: CASSFLPGGGELFF.

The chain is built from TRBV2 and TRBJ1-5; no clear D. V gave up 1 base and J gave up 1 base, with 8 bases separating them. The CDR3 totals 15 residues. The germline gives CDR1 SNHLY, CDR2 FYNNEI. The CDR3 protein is CASSEDPYSNQPQHF. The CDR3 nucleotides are TGTGCCAGCAGTGAAGATCCATACAGCAATCAGCCCCAGCATTTT.

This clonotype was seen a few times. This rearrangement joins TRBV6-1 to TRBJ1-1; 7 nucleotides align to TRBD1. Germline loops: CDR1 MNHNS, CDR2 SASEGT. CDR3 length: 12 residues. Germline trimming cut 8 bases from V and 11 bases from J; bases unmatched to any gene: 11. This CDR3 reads CASSEWGTDAFF. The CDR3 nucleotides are TGTGCCAGCTCCGAATGGGGGACAGACGCTTTCTTT.

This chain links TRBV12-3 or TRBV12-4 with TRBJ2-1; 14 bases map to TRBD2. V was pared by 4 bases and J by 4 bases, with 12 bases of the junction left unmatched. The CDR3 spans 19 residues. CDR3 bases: TGTGCCAGCAGTTACATAGGGACTAGCGGGAGTTGGGTTTACAATGAGCAGTTCTTC. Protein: CASSYIGTSGSWVYNEQFF.

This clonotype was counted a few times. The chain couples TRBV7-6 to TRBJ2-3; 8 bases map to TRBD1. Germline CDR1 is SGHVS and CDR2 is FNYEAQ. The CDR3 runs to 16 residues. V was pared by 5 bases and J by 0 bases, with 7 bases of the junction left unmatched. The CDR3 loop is CASSDYRDRSTDTQYF. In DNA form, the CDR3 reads TGTGCCAGCAGCGACTACCGGGACAGGAGCACAGATACGCAGTATTTT.

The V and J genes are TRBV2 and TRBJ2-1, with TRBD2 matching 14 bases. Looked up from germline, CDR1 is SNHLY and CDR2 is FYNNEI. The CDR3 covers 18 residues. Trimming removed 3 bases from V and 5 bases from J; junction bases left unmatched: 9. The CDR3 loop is CASSDYEGTSGSNNEQFF. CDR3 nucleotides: TGTGCCAGCAGTGACTATGAGGGGACTAGCGGGAGTAACAATGAGCAGTTCTTC.

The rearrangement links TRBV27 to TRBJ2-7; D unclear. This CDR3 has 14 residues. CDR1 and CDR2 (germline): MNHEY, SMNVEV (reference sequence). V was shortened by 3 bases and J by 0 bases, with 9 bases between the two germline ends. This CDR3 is CASSFNRDSYEQYF. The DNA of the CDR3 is TGTGCCAGCAGTTTCAACAGAGACTCCTACGAGCAGTACTTC.

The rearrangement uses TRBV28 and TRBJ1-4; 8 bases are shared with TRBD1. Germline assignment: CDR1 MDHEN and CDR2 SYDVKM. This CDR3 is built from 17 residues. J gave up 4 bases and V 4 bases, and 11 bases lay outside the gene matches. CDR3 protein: CASSYLGQGVGNEKLFF. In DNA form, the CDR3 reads TGTGCCAGCAGTTACCTAGGACAGGGCGTAGGTAATGAAAAACTGTTTTTT.

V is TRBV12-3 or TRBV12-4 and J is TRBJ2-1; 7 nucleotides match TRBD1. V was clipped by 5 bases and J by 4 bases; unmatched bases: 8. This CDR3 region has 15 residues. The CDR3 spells CASSQGVGGYNEQFF. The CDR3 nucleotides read TGTGCCAGCAGTCAGGGGGTTGGCGGGTACAATGAGCAGTTCTTC.

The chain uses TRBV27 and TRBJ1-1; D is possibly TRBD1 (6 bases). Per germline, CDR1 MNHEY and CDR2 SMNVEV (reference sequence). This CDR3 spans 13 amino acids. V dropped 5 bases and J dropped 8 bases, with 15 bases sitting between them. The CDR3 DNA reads TGTGCCAGCAGTGATTCGGGGACATCGGAAGCTTTCTTT. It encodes CASSDSGTSEAFF.

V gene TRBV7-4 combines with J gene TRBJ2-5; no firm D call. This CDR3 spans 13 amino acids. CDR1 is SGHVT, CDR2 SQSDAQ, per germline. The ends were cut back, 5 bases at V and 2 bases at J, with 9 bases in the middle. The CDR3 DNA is TGTGCCAGCAGCCCCCCGGATCAAGAGACCCAGTACTTC. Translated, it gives CASSPPDQETQYF.

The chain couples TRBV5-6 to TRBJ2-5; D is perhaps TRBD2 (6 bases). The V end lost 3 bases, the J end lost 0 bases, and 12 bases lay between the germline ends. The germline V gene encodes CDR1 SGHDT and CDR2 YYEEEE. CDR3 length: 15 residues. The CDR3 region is CASSWRDWYQETQYF. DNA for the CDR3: TGTGCCAGCAGCTGGCGGGATTGGTACCAAGAGACCCAGTACTTC.